The clone carrying this TCR beta chain was picked up a small number of times. Its antigen is as yet unknown. Molecular barcoding with unique molecular identifiers was used for the TCRbeta library. TCRdb reprocessed the PCR reads via MiXCR and lists one record per CDR3 protein. The sample lists about 440,000 distinct CDR3 sequences; roughly 43% were seen once. These data belong to a study of T-cell reconstitution after alpha-beta-depleted transplantation in children. General observations from the study: It was surviving recipient T cells and thymic progenitors that gave some patients high TCRbeta diversity at day 60. Several hundred rapidly expanded clones from non-depleted graft cells reportedly supplied alpha-beta T cells about two months post-transplant.

With 2 bases removed from V and 3 bases from J, the gap between germline ends came to 11 bases. The CDR3 has 14 amino acids. Germline CDR1 and CDR2: SNHLY and FYNNEI. The sequencing used PBMCs, collected before TCRalphabeta/CD19-depleted stem cell transplant. The origin of this receptor is a girl aged 2 to 9 with aplastic anemia, due to receive a stem cell transplant. The genes are TRBV2 and TRBJ2-7; D gene ambiguous. CDR3 DNA: TGTGCCAGCAGTGAATGGAAGGAGAGCTACGAGCAGTACTTC. It yields the protein CASSEWKESYEQYF. Filled out from reference TRBV2 and TRBJ2-7, the complete variable domain reads EPEVTQTPSHQVTQMGQEVILRCVPISNHLYFYWYRQILGQKVEFLVSFYNNEISEKSEIFDDQFSVERPDGSNFTLKIRSTKLEDSAMYFCASSEWKESYEQYFGPGTRLTVT.